This entry lists 7 T cell receptor beta chains sequenced from one sample in a study of T cell responses to AZD1222 COVID-19 vaccine. Sequenced by immunoSEQ multiplex PCR; TCRdb stores in-frame clones only, minus some. The top ten hold 5% of the sample, which has 100,000 to 120,000 clones, about 80% seen once. Sample: peripheral blood, taken on day 0 of AZD1222 vaccination. These receptors originate from an adult in good health.

This chain uses TRBV19 with TRBJ1-2; D ambiguous. This CDR3 contains 13 residues. Germline V gene data show CDR1 as LNHDA and CDR2 as SQIVND (reference sequence). Trimming pared 7 bases from V and 6 bases from J, leaving 15 bases between. In nucleotides, the CDR3 is TGTGCCAGTAATCTATGGCTCGGGGATGGCTACACCTTC. Its translation: CASNLWLGDGYTF.

The chain employs TRBV4-3 and TRBJ2-7; D might be TRBD1 or TRBD2, each matching 5 bases. V was cut by 1 base and J by 0 bases, with 13 bases left in between. The CDR3 is 16 amino acids. From germline, CDR1 is LGHNA and CDR2 YSLEER. CDR3 region: CASSQVVGTYSYEQYF. CDR3 nucleotide sequence: TGCGCCAGCAGCCAAGTCGTGGGGACCTACTCCTACGAGCAGTACTTC.

The chain couples TRBV5-1 to TRBJ1-2; possibly TRBD1 for D (6 bases). V shed 3 bases and J shed 0 bases, with 24 bases lying between them. Germline CDR1 is SGHRS and CDR2 is YFSETQ. This CDR3 has 19 amino acids. The CDR3 DNA follows: TGCGCCAGCAGCTCTGGGGGATCGGGGGCAGGGCCCTCTAACTATGGCTACACCTTC. This codes for CASSSGGSGAGPSNYGYTF.

J is TRBJ2-2 and V is TRBV11-2; TRBD1 matches at 7 bases. Looked up from germline, CDR1 is SGHAT and CDR2 is FQNNGV. This CDR3 contains 19 residues. J was trimmed by 6 bases and V by 2 bases; bases with no gene match: 18. In DNA form, the CDR3 reads TGTGCCAGCAGCTTACCCACGAAATCCGGGACAGAGATATCCGGGGAGCTGTTTTTT. It encodes CASSLPTKSGTEISGELFF. Full variable domain (rest looked up from reference TRBV11-2 and TRBJ2-2): EAGVAQSPRYKIIEKRQSVAFWCNPISGHATLYWYQQILGQGPKLLIQFQNNGVVDDSQLPKDRFSAERLKGVDSTLKIQPAKLEDSAVYLCASSLPTKSGTEISGELFFGEGSRLTVL.

The CDR3 coding sequence is TGTGCCAGCAGTTTCGGGTTGTCGCAGTATTTT. Amino acids: CASSFGLSQYF. This chain links TRBV6-2 or TRBV6-3 with TRBJ2-3; the D is unclear. This CDR3 comprises 11 residues. The V and J ends lost 4 bases and 10 bases respectively, with 9 bases between them. CDR1 and CDR2 from the germline V gene are MNHEY and SVGEGT.

This clone is a singleton in its sample. The chain recombines TRBV4-3 with TRBJ1-1; weak D call: TRBD1 (5 bases). The ends were cut back, 3 bases at V and 4 bases at J, with 12 bases in the middle. CDR1 is LGHNA and CDR2 is YSLEER in the germline V gene. The CDR3 is 14 residues long. CDR3 coding DNA: TGCGCCAGCAGCCAGATCGGGGGTGGCACTGAAGCTTTCTTT. Protein: CASSQIGGGTEAFF.

CDR3 protein: CASTISGGVTPLHF. The CDR3 DNA reads TGTGCCAGTACCATCTCCGGGGGTGTGACACCCCTCCACTTT. The chain has TRBV19 and TRBJ1-6, with D perhaps TRBD1 (5 bases). CDR1 is LNHDA, CDR2 SQIVND, per germline (reference sequence). The CDR3 runs 14 residues. V dropped 7 bases and J dropped 11 bases, with 18 bases sitting between them.